This TCR beta chain was found in a study of T cells in localized non-small cell lung cancer. TCRdb's table, derived via immunoSEQ multiplex PCR, lists solely in-frame clones and lacks some. This table holds tens of thousands of clones, roughly 83% found once. Trimming took 1 base from V and 5 from J, leaving 3 bases between them. CDR1 and CDR2 from the germline V gene are SGHVS and FNYEAQ. The CDR3 is 12 residues long. Within the sample, this clone is medium-sized. This sample comprised PBMCs, obtained before any cancer treatment. The chain uses TRBV7-6 and TRBJ2-1; D remains ambiguous. This clonotype was sampled from a man aged 35 to 69 with stage II lung adenocarcinoma. The CDR3: CASSLGHNEQFF. DNA for the CDR3: TGTGCCAGCAGCTTAGGACACAATGAGCAGTTCTTC.